A selection of T cell receptor beta chains follows, all from one sample in a study of cytomegalovirus exposure and HLA in healthy donors. Method: immunoSEQ multiplex PCR; TCRdb's copy keeps in-frame clones and lacks some. Of 130,000 to 150,000 clones in the sample, 76% were seen once. The sample comprised PBMCs. Every receptor here comes from a man between 18 and 35 years old in good health and CMV-seronegative. Each CDR3 is given with its conserved first and last residue.

>TRBV19
CASSIGQGAGYEQYF
>TRBV28
CASSSRTSGIADTQYF
>TRBV7-9
CASSRDYNTGELFF
>TRBV6-1
CASSEREQYF
>TRBV6-1
CASTRTTPNYGYTF
>TRBV30
CAWGSIYEQYF
>TRBV6-4
CASRTTAGAYEQYF
>TRBV28
CASRRDSTNQPQHF
>TRBV27
CASSLSPRVHEQFF
>TRBV9
CASSVEIHGGSYEQYF
>TRBV6-1
CASSHQGPYEQYF
>TRBV6-1
CASSETGRETQYF
>TRBV10-1
CASSWKGTYEQYF
>TRBV7-2
CASSLGQKETQYF
>TRBV4-1
CASSQGALSNYEQYF
>TRBV7-7
CASSLSGVDGELFF
>TRBV27
CASSYRPIAYEQYF
>TRBV7-6
CASSRDRGQGQPQHF
>TRBV11-3
CASSSRGSQSTDTQYF
>TRBV5-5
CASSVHPGVDQPQHF
>TRBV18
CASSPVEQGAYTEAFF
>TRBV30
CAWSGGQGGYYEQYF
>TRBV7-9
CASSSASGRGAYEQYF
>TRBV5-1
CASSLDPPDSSYEQYF
>TRBV9
CASSVDRVGTGELFF
>TRBV6-1
CASSEIWGGVGEQYF
>TRBV2
CASSLTSGGALLELFF
>TRBV7-2
CASSLVAGQFTDTQYF
>TRBV5-6
CASSQLGSIGVTDTQYF
>TRBV29-1
CSVAEGTAGEQYF
>TRBV5-1
CASSLAGVGDEKLFF
>TRBV30
CAWSVGRGLGEQYF
>TRBV6-5
CASSHDRGDTEAFF
>TRBV6-6
CASSYVGAYEQYF
>TRBV6-5
CASSRTGGNEQFF
>TRBV4-1
CASSLSGGAQPQHF
>TRBV5-4
CASSYGTGASYEQYF
>TRBV7-9
CASSLMGGPFYEQYF
>TRBV19
CASSMGNRGNQPQHF
>TRBV19
CASRKTVNTEAFF